This TCR beta chain was profiled in a study of blood T cell repertoires in COVID-19. Study overall: The United States, Italy and Spain were the sources of the acute and convalescent COVID-19 samples.

Trimming cost V 1 base and J 0 bases, with 19 bases left between them. This CDR3 contains 19 residues. Germline CDR1 SGHDN, CDR2 FVKESK. In the original analysis: Amplification of reference gene primers was used by the study to estimate nucleated cell counts. Method: immunoSEQ multiplex PCR; TCRdb's copy keeps in-frame clones and lacks some. V and J calls plus clone size are reproduced from that table; the DNA served to infer D and trimming. The table shows about 320,000 clones, with roughly 88% occurring only once. This clone has only one observation. The sequence derives from a woman aged 25 to 45 with COVID-19, enrolled during active disease. This chain links TRBV14 with TRBJ1-5, with TRBD1 as a possible D gene (6 bases). The specimen sequenced was peripheral blood. The CDR3 protein is CASSQVGYRDTYSNQPQHF. CDR3 nucleotides: TGTGCCAGCAGCCAAGTAGGATACAGGGATACTTATAGCAATCAGCCCCAGCATTTT.